This T cell receptor (beta chain) was sequenced in a study of T cell repertoires in cytomegalovirus infection. The overall study: Carrying CMV and the relevant HLA type showed in public TCR beta signatures.

The germline gives CDR1 MDHEN, CDR2 SYDVKM. J was trimmed by 4 bases and V by 6 bases; bases with no gene match: 5. The CDR3 loop spans 13 amino acids. Findings of the study overall: In two of eight donors, the top clonotype was HLA-C-restricted CMV-specific. Of the TCR beta families, the public ones yielded a cumulative frequency that identified carriers of CMV plus the relevant HLA.

TCRdb itself ran the reads through MiXCR, one entry per CDR3 protein. The sample contains 100,000 or so distinct CDR3 sequences, more than 20% of which appear only once. This clonotype was detected a few times. Its antigen is as yet unknown. Sequencing was done on a sample of CD8+ T cells from PBMCs. The source is a human donor in good health (CMV status not recorded). Some clones in this sample may be carry-over from other donors' samples. The chain uses TRBV28 and TRBJ2-7; 8 bases map to TRBD1. Here the CDR3 DNA reads TGTGCCAGCAGACAGACAGGGGCGTACGAGCAGTACTTC. Translated, it gives CASRQTGAYEQYF.